These T cell receptor beta chains were read from a single sample in a study of cytomegalovirus exposure and HLA in healthy donors. Method: immunoSEQ multiplex PCR; TCRdb's copy keeps in-frame clones and lacks some. The table lists 150,000 to 200,000 clones, 60% to 85% of them singletons. The sequenced material came from PBMCs. Receptors originate from a woman in her thirties or forties in good health and CMV-seronegative. Each CDR3 is given with its conserved first and last residue. The order of the fields is D gene, J gene, V gene, CDR3 length, clone size, CDR3 DNA, CDR3 protein. D genes are given only for firm matches. Some rows have no size entry. The others give once, few or many, or a class for an expanded clone.

>.|TRBJ1-5|TRBV6-1|12|.
TGTGCCAGCCAACAGGGATACGGTACCCAGCATTTT
CASQQGYGTQHF
>.|TRBJ1-2|TRBV21-1|15|.
TGTGCCAGCTCACAGGGGGCGGAACCAAACTATGGCTACACCTTC
CASSQGAEPNYGYTF
>TRBD1|TRBJ1-1|TRBV12-5|15|few
TGTGCTAGTGTCCCGCAGGGGGCGGTTGCCACTGAAGCTTTCTTT
CASVPQGAVATEAFF
>.|TRBJ1-1|TRBV19|13|.
TGTGCCAGTAGTATAGATACCCCGCCCAGTGCTTTCTTT
CASSIDTPPSAFF
>.|TRBJ2-1|TRBV19|16|few
TGTGCCAGTAGTAAGAATCCGGGGAGCTCCTACAATGAGCAGTTCTTC
CASSKNPGSSYNEQFF
>.|TRBJ2-7|TRBV30|13|.
TGTGCCTGGAGTGTAAATACCTTGACAGAGCAGTACTTC
CAWSVNTLTEQYF
>.|TRBJ2-1|TRBV7-9|18|.
TGTGCCAGCAGCTTAAACCGCTTGTGGTCTAGCGTAGTCGTTGAGCAGTTCTTC
CASSLNRLWSSVVVEQFF
>TRBD2|TRBJ2-1|TRBV27|14|.
TGTGCCAGCAGTTTAGCGGGACTAAGCAATGAGCAGTTCTTC
CASSLAGLSNEQFF
>.|TRBJ2-3|TRBV2|15|once
TGTGCCAACACCCAGGCGGAGGGCCCCCCCGATACGCAGTATTTT
CANTQAEGPPDTQYF
>.|TRBJ2-2|TRBV27|17|few
TGTGCCAGCAGTTTATCAGCAGGGGCAGCGAACACCGGGGAGCTGTTTTTT
CASSLSAGAANTGELFF
>.|TRBJ1-1|TRBV7-6|12|few
TGTGCCAGCAGGGGGGCGAGCGCTGAAGCTTTCTTT
CASRGASAEAFF
>.|TRBJ2-1|TRBV19|14|.
TGTGCCAGTAGTCCTAGTGGGGGCTCCGGGGAACGGTTCTTC
CASSPSGGSGERFF